These 8 T cell receptor beta chains were all obtained from the same sample, sequenced in a study of blood T cells in healthy people across ages. Then a second PCR, running roughly 7 to 12 cycles, was carried out with a sample-barcoded 5' primer and a J-beta primer mix. TCRdb independently ran MiXCR on the 5' RACE reads; one entry per CDR3 protein. The sample shows 1.8 million or so distinct CDR3 sequences, 39% of them seen only once. Sequencing used blood. These TCRs come from a human donor in good health.

Comments on this clonotype: Relative to the germline gene, one junction end is altered; a read error may explain this. This chain connects TRBV28 to TRBJ2-5, with 10 nucleotides matching TRBD2. The J call may be in error: the DNA end matches TRBJ2-4 better. Germline CDR1 and CDR2: MDHEN and SYDVKM. CDR3 size: 19 residues. CDR3 sequence: CAGSLFTLAGTTIKNIQYF. DNA of the CDR3: TGTGCCGGCAGTTTATTTACACTAGCGGGGACAACCATCAAAAACATTCAGTACTTC.

This clonotype was found a few times. The chain joins TRBV3-1 to TRBJ2-5; the D gene is possibly TRBD2 (5 bases). V gave up 1 base and J gave up 5 bases, with 11 bases separating them. The CDR3 totals 14 residues. Germline V gene sequence: CDR1 LGHDT, CDR2 YNNKEL (reference sequence). CDR3: CASSQGETWETQYF. Written as DNA, the CDR3 is TGTGCCAGCAGCCAAGGGGAGACTTGGGAGACCCAGTACTTC.

This clonotype turned up a few times. This chain uses TRBV6-1 with TRBJ1-5, with D maybe TRBD1 (6 bases). Germline assignment: CDR1 MNHNS and CDR2 SASEGT. V was cut by 5 bases and J by 0 bases, with 11 bases left in between. The CDR3 contains 15 residues. The CDR3 bases are TGTGCCAGCAGTTGGGGACACAATAGCAATCAGCCCCAGCATTTT. This encodes CASSWGHNSNQPQHF.

This rearrangement joins TRBV16 to TRBJ1-2; TRBD1 might be the D (5 bases). The CDR3 runs 15 residues. CDR1 and CDR2 from the germline V gene are KGHSY and FQNENV. Trimming took 2 bases from V and 8 from J, leaving 18 bases between them. DNA for the CDR3: TGTGCCAGCAGCCAAGATTCGGGACCACTATGGGGCTACACCTTC. Translation gives CASSQDSGPLWGYTF.

The chain employs TRBV2 and TRBJ1-1; TRBD1 agrees at 7 bases. Germline V gives CDR1 SNHLY, CDR2 FYNNEI. This CDR3 region has 15 residues. V was clipped by 6 bases and J by 3 bases; unmatched bases: 10. The CDR3 DNA reads as TGTGCCAGCAGGGCCCTGGGGACAGTTTACACTGAAGCTTTCTTT. Encoded protein: CASRALGTVYTEAFF.

CDR3 sequence: CASSLSFRGPTYEQYF. For the CDR3, the DNA is TGTGCCAGCAGTTTATCATTCCGGGGCCCTACCTACGAGCAGTACTTC. This chain links TRBV27 with TRBJ2-1; D tentatively reads TRBD1 or TRBD2 (5 bases each). The J call may be wrong; the DNA end is better matched by TRBJ2-7. Per germline, CDR1 MNHEY and CDR2 SMNVEV (reference sequence). This CDR3 comprises 16 residues.

V gene TRBV5-1 combines with J gene TRBJ2-5; D may be TRBD2 (6 bases). CDR1 is SGHRS and CDR2 is YFSETQ in the germline V gene. Trimming took off 0 bases at V and 5 bases at J, with 11 bases between the two ends. The CDR3 extends over 14 amino acids. Here the CDR3 reads CASSLAQEGETQYF. The CDR3 DNA sequence: TGCGCCAGCAGCTTGGCCCAGGAGGGGGAGACCCAGTACTTC.

The rearrangement links TRBV7-2 to TRBJ1-4; D may be TRBD1 (5 bases). Germline CDR1 SGHTA, CDR2 FQGNSA. The V end was cut by 1 base, the J end by 7 bases, with 16 bases between. The CDR3 length is 16 residues. DNA for the CDR3: TGTGCCAGCAGCTTAGGGGTGGGCAGGGAGGTTGAAAAACTGTTTTTT. Protein sequence: CASSLGVGREVEKLFF.